This T cell receptor beta chain was retrieved from a study of blood T cells in healthy people across ages. Findings and limits, study-wide: In long-lived donors, naive CD4+ cell counts and diversity exceeded those of aged donors.

Next came a second PCR, run for about 7 to 12 cycles, which used a sample-barcoded 5' primer along with a J-beta primer mix. Each cDNA molecule carried a tag from a template-switch adaptor that contained 12 random nucleotides. One entry per CDR3 protein results from TCRdb running MiXCR on the 5' RACE reads. The data contain roughly 1.6 million distinct CDR3 sequences, approximately 32% of them singletons. As concerns this clonotype: Antigen: not known.

Peripheral blood was drawn, approximately 9.5 milliliters per donor. Germline CDR1 is SEHNR and CDR2 is FQNEAQ (reference sequence). This CDR3 is 16 amino acids long. The sequence was obtained from a young woman in good health. Sequencing input: blood. The chain combines TRBV7-9 with TRBJ2-7; D is ambiguous. With the DNA end fitting TRBJ2-5 better, the J assignment may be wrong. The CDR3 is CASSFRTDLVVETQYF. The CDR3 region has the DNA TGTGCCAGCAGCTTTAGGACCGATCTGGTTGTAGAGACCCAGTACTTC.